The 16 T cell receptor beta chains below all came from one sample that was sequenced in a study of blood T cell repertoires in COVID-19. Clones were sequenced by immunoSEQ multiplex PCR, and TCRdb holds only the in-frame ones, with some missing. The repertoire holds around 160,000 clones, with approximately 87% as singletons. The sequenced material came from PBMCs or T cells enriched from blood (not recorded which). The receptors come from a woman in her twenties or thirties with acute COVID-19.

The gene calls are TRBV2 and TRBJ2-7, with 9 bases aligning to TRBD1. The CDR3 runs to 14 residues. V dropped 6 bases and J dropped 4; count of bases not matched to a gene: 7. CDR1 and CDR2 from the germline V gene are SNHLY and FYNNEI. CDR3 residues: CASSPGQGIYEQYF. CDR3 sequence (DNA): TGTGCCAGCAGCCCGGGACAGGGAATTTACGAGCAGTACTTC.

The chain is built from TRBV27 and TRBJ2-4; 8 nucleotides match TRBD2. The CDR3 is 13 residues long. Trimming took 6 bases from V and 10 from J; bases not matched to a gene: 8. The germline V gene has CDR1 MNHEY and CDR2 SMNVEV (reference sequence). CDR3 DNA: TGTGCCAGCAGACCGGGAGGGGCTGGGATTCAGTACTTC. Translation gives CASRPGGAGIQYF.

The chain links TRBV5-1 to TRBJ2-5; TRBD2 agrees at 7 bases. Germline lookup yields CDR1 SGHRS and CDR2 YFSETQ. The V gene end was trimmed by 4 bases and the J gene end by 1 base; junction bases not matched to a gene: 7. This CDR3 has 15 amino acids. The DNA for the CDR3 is TGCGCCAGCAGCCCGGGGGACTACGGCCAAGAGACCCAGTACTTC. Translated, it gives CASSPGDYGQETQYF.

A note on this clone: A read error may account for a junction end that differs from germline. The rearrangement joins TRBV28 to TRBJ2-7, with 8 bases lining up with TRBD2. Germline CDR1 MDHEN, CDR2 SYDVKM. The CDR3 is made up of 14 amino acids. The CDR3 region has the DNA TGTGCCAGCAGTGGAGCGGGAGAGTCCTTCGAGCAGTACTTC. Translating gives CASSGAGESFEQYF.

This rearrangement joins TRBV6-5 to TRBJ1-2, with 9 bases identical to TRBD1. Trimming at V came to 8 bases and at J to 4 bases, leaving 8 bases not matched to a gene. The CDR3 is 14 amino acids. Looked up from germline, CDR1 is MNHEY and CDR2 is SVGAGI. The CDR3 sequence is CASRPGQGIYGYTF. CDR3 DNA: TGTGCCAGCCGACCGGGACAGGGAATCTATGGCTACACCTTC.

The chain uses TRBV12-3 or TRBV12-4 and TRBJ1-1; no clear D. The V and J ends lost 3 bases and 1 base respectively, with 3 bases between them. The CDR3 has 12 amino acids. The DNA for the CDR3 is TGTGCCAGCAGTTTCCAGAACACTGAAGCTTTCTTT. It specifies CASSFQNTEAFF.

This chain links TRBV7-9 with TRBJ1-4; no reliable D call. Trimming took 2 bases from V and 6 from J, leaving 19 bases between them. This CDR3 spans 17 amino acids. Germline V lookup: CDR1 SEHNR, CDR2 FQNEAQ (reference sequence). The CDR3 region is CASSLSRTWGEDEKLFF. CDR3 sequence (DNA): TGTGCCAGCAGCTTATCCCGGACCTGGGGAGAGGATGAAAAACTGTTTTTT.

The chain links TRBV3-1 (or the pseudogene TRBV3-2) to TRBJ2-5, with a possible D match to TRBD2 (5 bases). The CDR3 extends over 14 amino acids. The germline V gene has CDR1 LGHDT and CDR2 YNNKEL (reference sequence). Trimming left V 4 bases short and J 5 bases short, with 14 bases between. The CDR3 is CASSPRGDWETQYF. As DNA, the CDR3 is TGTGCCAGCAGCCCACGGGGTGATTGGGAGACCCAGTACTTC.

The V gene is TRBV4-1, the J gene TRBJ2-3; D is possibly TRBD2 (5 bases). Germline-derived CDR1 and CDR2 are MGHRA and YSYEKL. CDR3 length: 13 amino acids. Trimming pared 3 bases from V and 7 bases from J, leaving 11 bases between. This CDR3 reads CASSHTGIYTQYF. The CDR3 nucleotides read TGCGCCAGCAGCCACACGGGGATTTATACGCAGTATTTT.

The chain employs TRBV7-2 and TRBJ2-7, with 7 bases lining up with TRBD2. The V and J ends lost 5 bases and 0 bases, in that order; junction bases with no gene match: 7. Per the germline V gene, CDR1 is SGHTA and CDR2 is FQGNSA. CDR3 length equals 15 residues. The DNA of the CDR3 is TGTGCCAGCAGCAACGAAGCGGGGAGCTCCTACGAGCAGTACTTC. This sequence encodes CASSNEAGSSYEQYF.

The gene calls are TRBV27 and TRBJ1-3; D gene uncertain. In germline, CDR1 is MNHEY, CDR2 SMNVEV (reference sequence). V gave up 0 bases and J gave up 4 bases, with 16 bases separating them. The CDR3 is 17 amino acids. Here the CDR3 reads CASSLSSGEGFGNTIYF. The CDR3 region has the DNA TGTGCCAGCAGTTTATCATCCGGGGAGGGTTTCGGAAACACCATATATTTT.

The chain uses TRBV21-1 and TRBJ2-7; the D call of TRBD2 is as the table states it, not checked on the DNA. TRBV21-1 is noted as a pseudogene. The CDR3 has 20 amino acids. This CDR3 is CASSNWTSLKKLTLSYEQYF. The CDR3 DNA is TGTGCCAGCAGCAACTGGACTAGCCTAAAAAAACTTACCCTCTCCTACGAGCAGTACTTC.

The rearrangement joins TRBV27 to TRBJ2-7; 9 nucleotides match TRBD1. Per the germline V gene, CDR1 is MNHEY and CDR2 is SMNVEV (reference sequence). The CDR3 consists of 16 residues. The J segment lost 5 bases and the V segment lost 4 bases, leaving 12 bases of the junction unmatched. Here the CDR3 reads CASSSSAGTGRHEQYF. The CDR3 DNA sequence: TGTGCCAGCAGTTCCAGCGCCGGGACAGGGAGGCACGAGCAGTACTTC.

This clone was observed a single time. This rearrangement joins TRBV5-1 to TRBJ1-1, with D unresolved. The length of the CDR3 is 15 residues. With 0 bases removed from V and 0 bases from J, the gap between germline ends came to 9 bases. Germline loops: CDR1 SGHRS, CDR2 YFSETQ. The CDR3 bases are TGCGCCAGCAGCTTGGTTCCGAGCATGAACACTGAAGCTTTCTTT. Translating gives CASSLVPSMNTEAFF.

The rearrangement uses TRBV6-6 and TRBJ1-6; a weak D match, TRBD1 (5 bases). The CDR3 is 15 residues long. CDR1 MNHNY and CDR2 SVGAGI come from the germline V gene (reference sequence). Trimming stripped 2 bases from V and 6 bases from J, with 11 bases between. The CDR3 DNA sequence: TGTGCCAGCAGTTACATCACAGGTTCTAATTCACCCCTCCACTTT. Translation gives CASSYITGSNSPLHF.

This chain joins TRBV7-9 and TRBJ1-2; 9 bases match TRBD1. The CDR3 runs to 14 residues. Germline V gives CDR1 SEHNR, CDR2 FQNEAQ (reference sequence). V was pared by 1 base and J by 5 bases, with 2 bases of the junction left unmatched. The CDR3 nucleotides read TGTGCCAGCAGCTTAGAGGGGACAGGGTATGGCTACACCTTC. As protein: CASSLEGTGYGYTF.